This T cell receptor (beta chain) originates from a study of cytomegalovirus exposure and HLA in healthy donors. Study results and limitations: Analyses of presence/absence relied on an assumption of roughly uniform sequencing depth across donors. In an earlier analysis, about 87% or about 30%: the productive usage of most TCR beta V segments. Follow-up analysis found HLA locus-dependent TCR association rates, highest for DRB1 and lowest for HLA-C. A missense variant in DCLRE1C was later tied to TCR beta V- and J-gene trimming.

In regard to this clone: Its antigen is unknown.

PCR employed 60 Vbeta and 13 Jbeta primers. The data were produced by immunoSEQ multiplex PCR, yet TCRdb's version contains in-frame clones alone and is incomplete. The repertoire holds some 120,000 clones, with 82% as singletons. The trim removed 6 bases at V and 5 bases at J, leaving 6 bases unmatched. Germline V CDR1 and CDR2: SGHRS, YFSETQ. This CDR3 is 13 amino acids long. Sequencing was carried out using PBMCs. This TCR derives from a male donor in good health and CMV-seropositive. The chain carries TRBV5-1 and TRBJ2-7; 9 bases are a match to TRBD2. The CDR3 DNA reads as TGCGCCAGCAAGGCGGGAGGGCCTGACGAGCAGTACTTC. Translated: CASKAGGPDEQYF.